This T cell receptor beta chain comes out of a study of CD8 T cells in Susac syndrome. RNA was extracted with the RNeasy kit, and a quantity of roughly 0.5 to 1 ug was reverse transcribed using random hexamers. Each CDR3 protein gets one entry after TCRdb re-called the immunoSEQ multiplex PCR reads with MiXCR. The table includes 150,000 or so distinct CDR3 sequences, roughly 96% detected once. TEMRA cells were FACS-enriched, with CD8+ and CD4+ T cells isolated negatively. The source of this sequence is a human donor with multiple sclerosis. The sample comprised CD8+ T cells from PBMCs.

CDR3 DNA sequence: TGTGCCAGCAGTTTAATCCCCCCAGTCAAAAACATTCAGTACTTC. This sequence encodes CASSLIPPVKNIQYF. The chain carries TRBV27 and TRBJ2-4; D not certain. Germline V gene sequence: CDR1 MNHEY, CDR2 SMNVEV (reference sequence). V gave up 2 bases and J gave up 3 bases, with 11 bases separating them. This CDR3 comprises 15 residues.